This passage covers 12 T cell receptor beta chains from one sample sequenced in a study of T cells after yellow fever vaccination. TCRdb ran MiXCR on the 5' RACE reads and lists one entry per CDR3 protein. The sample includes a few hundred thousand distinct CDR3 sequences, roughly 4.8% of them seen just once. Sequencing was performed on CD4+ T cells sorted from PBMCs, taken on the day of the yellow fever booster vaccination. These receptors were taken from a young man who received the YFV17D yellow fever vaccine.

This clonotype was observed a handful of times. This rearrangement joins TRBV4-2 to TRBJ1-6, with D unresolved. CDR1 and CDR2 (germline): LGHNA, YNFKEQ. Between the trimmed V and J ends, which lost 4 bases and 2 bases, there was a span of 15 bases. The CDR3 has 17 amino acids. CDR3 loop: CASSPQAAGTYNSPLHF. DNA of the CDR3: TGTGCCAGCAGCCCCCAGGCAGCGGGAACCTATAATTCACCCCTCCACTTT.

The V gene is TRBV20-1, the J gene TRBJ1-1; the match to TRBD1 covers 8 bases. The CDR3 contains 13 residues. Germline assignment: CDR1 DFQATT and CDR2 SNEGSKA (reference sequence). V was clipped by 2 bases and J by 3 bases; unmatched bases: 2. The CDR3 loop reads CSARPTGDTEAFF. The DNA for the CDR3 is TGCAGTGCTAGACCGACAGGGGACACTGAAGCTTTCTTT.

With respect to this clonotype: The junction and the germline gene differ at one end; a read error may be behind it. The CDR3, as DNA: TGTGCGGGACAGGGGGTCGGTGATGAGCAGTTCTTC. Protein sequence: CAGQGVGDEQFF. The chain uses TRBV29-1 and TRBJ2-1; 11 bases align to TRBD1. Germline V gives CDR1 SQVTM, CDR2 ANQGSEA. The CDR3 consists of 12 residues.

This chain joins TRBV20-1 and TRBJ2-3, with a tentative D call TRBD1 (5 bases). Germline V lookup: CDR1 DFQATT, CDR2 SNEGSKA (reference sequence). V gave up 8 bases and J gave up 2 bases, with 14 bases separating them. The CDR3 is made up of 13 amino acids. The CDR3 loop reads CSQDRRDTDTQYF. The CDR3 DNA reads as TGCAGTCAAGACCGCAGGGACACAGATACGCAGTATTTT.

This chain joins TRBV11-2 and TRBJ2-4; perhaps TRBD2 as D (5 bases). Germline V gene data show CDR1 as SGHAT and CDR2 as FQNNGV. The CDR3 has 12 residues. Deletions cut 1 base from V and 9 bases from J, with 7 bases between. The CDR3 reads CASSLASGIQYF. The CDR3 coding sequence is TGTGCCAGCAGCTTAGCAAGCGGCATTCAGTACTTC. The entire variable domain, with the rest obtained from reference TRBV11-2 and TRBJ2-4, is as follows: EAGVAQSPRYKIIEKRQSVAFWCNPISGHATLYWYQQILGQGPKLLIQFQNNGVVDDSQLPKDRFSAERLKGVDSTLKIQPAKLEDSAVYLCASSLASGIQYFGAGTRLSVL.

The rearrangement uses TRBV12-3 or TRBV12-4 and TRBJ2-1, with D maybe TRBD2 (7 bases). The CDR3 covers 15 residues. V gave up 2 bases and J gave up 8 bases, with 16 bases separating them. DNA of the CDR3: TGTGCCAGCAGTTTACGAGGGGGGGGCTCGTATGAGCAGTTCTTC. Residues: CASSLRGGGSYEQFF.

The sample holds a few counts of this clonotype. The chain has TRBV11-2 and TRBJ1-2, with 9 bases identical to TRBD1. The V gene's germline CDR1 is SGHAT and CDR2 FQNNGV. The CDR3 is 15 amino acids. With V trimmed by 4 bases and J by 8 bases, 11 bases remained unmatched. Written as DNA, the CDR3 is TGTGCCAGCAGCTCTCCCCGGACAGGGGTTGACGGCTACACCTTC. Translated: CASSSPRTGVDGYTF.

This clonotype was detected many times. This chain links TRBV12-3 or TRBV12-4 with TRBJ2-7; D gene uncertain. Trimming stripped 5 bases from V and 2 bases from J, with 10 bases between. This CDR3 comprises 13 residues. CDR3 sequence: CASSPTITYEQYF. The CDR3 nucleotides are TGTGCCAGCAGTCCGACAATCACCTACGAGCAGTACTTC.

J is TRBJ2-7 and V is TRBV27; weak D call: TRBD1 (6 bases). V was shortened by 5 bases and J by 2 bases, with 13 bases between the two germline ends. The CDR3 extends over 14 amino acids. Germline V gene lookup returns CDR1 MNHEY and CDR2 SMNVEV (reference sequence). DNA for the CDR3: TGTGCCAGCAGTCCAGAACAGGGTCCCTACGAGCAGTACTTC. Translating it yields CASSPEQGPYEQYF.

This chain connects TRBV2 to TRBJ1-6; a possible D gene is TRBD1 (6 bases). Germline CDR1 is SNHLY and CDR2 is FYNNEI. The ends were cut back, 4 bases at V and 10 bases at J, with 14 bases in the middle. The CDR3 is made up of 14 amino acids. The CDR3 region is CASSGQEASSPLHF. CDR3 DNA: TGTGCCAGCAGTGGACAGGAAGCTTCCTCACCCCTCCACTTT.

This clonotype was detected only a few times. The chain carries TRBV20-1 and TRBJ2-2; D possibly corresponds to TRBD1 (5 bases). Trimming took 3 bases from V and 2 from J, leaving 10 bases between them. The CDR3 contains 14 residues. Germline V gene data show CDR1 as DFQATT and CDR2 as SNEGSKA (reference sequence). CDR3 amino acids: CSARGLTNTGELFF. The CDR3 nucleotides read TGCAGTGCTAGGGGGCTTACAAACACCGGGGAGCTGTTTTTT.

A few counts support this clonotype. The V gene is TRBV3-1, the J gene TRBJ2-1; either TRBD1 or TRBD2 may supply D (5 bases each). Per the germline V gene, CDR1 is LGHDT and CDR2 is YNNKEL (reference sequence). The CDR3 is made up of 14 amino acids. Trimming removed 0 bases from V and 8 bases from J, with 11 bases in between. The chain's CDR3 is CASSQDPGTHEQFF. For the CDR3, the DNA is TGTGCCAGCAGCCAAGATCCCGGGACCCATGAGCAGTTCTTC.